This T cell receptor beta chain was documented in a study of blood T cells in healthy people across ages. This CDR3 region has 15 residues. A second PCR of 7 to 11 cycles used a sample-barcoded 5' primer and a J-beta primer mix. TCRdb passed the 5' RACE reads through MiXCR, listing each CDR3 protein once. The data show 850,000 to 1,000,000 distinct CDR3 sequences, just over 50% seen once. This clonotype has a handful of counts. Sequencing used blood. The clonotype was recovered from a woman aged 60-75 years in good health. The V gene is TRBV21-1, the J gene TRBJ1-5; TRBD1, as called in the table, went unchecked against the DNA. TRBV21-1 is reported as a pseudogene. The CDR3 reads CASSDGQGNNQPQHF. The CDR3 DNA reads TGTGCCAGCAGCGACGGACAGGGCAACAATCAGCCCCAGCATTTT.